Included here is one T cell receptor beta chain sequence, with context. Its antigen is not identified. Sample-barcoded 5' priming and a J-beta primer mix drove a second PCR of about 6 to 12 cycles. TCRdb re-derived calls from the 5' RACE reads in MiXCR, one entry per CDR3 protein. The profile shows some 1 million distinct CDR3 sequences, 35% to 50% of them singletons. The CDR3 extends over 14 amino acids. CDR1 is MDHEN and CDR2 is SYDVKM in the germline V gene. V dropped 6 bases and J dropped 9 bases, with 15 bases sitting between them. The data were obtained in a study of blood T cells in healthy people across ages. Study-wide background: Template switching retrieved approximately one barcoded beta molecule for each two T cells. Study results and caveats: Older individuals had lower TCR beta diversity per million T cells (the decline was roughly linear). The lack of PBMC sorting stopped any conclusive naive versus antigen-experienced comparison.

The source is a woman aged 60 to 75 in good health. Sequenced material: blood. This rearrangement joins TRBV28 to TRBJ1-6, with D hard to call. The CDR3 coding sequence is TGTGCCAGCAGATCCCTAACGGGAAGTTCACCCCTCCACTTT. This gives the protein CASRSLTGSSPLHF.